This T cell receptor beta chain comes out of a study of blood T cell repertoires in COVID-19. On the study more broadly: Whether acute or convalescent, the COVID-19 samples came from the United States, Italy and Spain. Sources were T cells, B-cell-depleted T cells, or PBMCs; the material itself was cDNA or gDNA.

Per the original methods: By means of reference gene primer amplification, nucleated cell counts were estimated. The method was immunoSEQ multiplex PCR; TCRdb's version includes in-frame clones alone and lacks a portion of them. The DNA gave D and trimming, while V, J and clone size come from that table. The sample includes 64,000 or so clones, approximately 90% of them seen just once. V was pared by 3 bases and J by 1 base, with 7 bases between. Germline V CDR1 and CDR2: MDHEN, SYDVKM. CDR3 length equals 15 residues. Sequenced input: peripheral blood. The TCR was taken from a human donor in a cohort sampled during active COVID-19. V gene TRBV28 combines with J gene TRBJ2-6; possible D gene TRBD1, 5 bases. CDR3 nucleotide sequence: TGTGCCAGCAGTTTGCCAGGGTCTGGGGCCAACGTCCTGACTTTC. This sequence encodes CASSLPGSGANVLTF.